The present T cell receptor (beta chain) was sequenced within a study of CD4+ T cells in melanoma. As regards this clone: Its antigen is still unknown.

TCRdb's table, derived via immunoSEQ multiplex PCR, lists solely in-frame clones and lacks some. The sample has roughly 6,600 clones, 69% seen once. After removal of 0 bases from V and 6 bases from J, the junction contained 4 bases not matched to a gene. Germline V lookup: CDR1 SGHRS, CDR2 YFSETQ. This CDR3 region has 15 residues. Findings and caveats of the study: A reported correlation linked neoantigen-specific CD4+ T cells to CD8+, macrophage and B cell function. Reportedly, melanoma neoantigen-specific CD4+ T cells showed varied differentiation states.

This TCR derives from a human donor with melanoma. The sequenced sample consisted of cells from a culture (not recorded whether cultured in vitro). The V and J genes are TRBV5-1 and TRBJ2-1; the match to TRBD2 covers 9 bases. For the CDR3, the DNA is TGCGCCAGCAGCTTGGTTGGCGGGGGGGTCAATGAGCAGTTCTTC. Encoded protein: CASSLVGGGVNEQFF.